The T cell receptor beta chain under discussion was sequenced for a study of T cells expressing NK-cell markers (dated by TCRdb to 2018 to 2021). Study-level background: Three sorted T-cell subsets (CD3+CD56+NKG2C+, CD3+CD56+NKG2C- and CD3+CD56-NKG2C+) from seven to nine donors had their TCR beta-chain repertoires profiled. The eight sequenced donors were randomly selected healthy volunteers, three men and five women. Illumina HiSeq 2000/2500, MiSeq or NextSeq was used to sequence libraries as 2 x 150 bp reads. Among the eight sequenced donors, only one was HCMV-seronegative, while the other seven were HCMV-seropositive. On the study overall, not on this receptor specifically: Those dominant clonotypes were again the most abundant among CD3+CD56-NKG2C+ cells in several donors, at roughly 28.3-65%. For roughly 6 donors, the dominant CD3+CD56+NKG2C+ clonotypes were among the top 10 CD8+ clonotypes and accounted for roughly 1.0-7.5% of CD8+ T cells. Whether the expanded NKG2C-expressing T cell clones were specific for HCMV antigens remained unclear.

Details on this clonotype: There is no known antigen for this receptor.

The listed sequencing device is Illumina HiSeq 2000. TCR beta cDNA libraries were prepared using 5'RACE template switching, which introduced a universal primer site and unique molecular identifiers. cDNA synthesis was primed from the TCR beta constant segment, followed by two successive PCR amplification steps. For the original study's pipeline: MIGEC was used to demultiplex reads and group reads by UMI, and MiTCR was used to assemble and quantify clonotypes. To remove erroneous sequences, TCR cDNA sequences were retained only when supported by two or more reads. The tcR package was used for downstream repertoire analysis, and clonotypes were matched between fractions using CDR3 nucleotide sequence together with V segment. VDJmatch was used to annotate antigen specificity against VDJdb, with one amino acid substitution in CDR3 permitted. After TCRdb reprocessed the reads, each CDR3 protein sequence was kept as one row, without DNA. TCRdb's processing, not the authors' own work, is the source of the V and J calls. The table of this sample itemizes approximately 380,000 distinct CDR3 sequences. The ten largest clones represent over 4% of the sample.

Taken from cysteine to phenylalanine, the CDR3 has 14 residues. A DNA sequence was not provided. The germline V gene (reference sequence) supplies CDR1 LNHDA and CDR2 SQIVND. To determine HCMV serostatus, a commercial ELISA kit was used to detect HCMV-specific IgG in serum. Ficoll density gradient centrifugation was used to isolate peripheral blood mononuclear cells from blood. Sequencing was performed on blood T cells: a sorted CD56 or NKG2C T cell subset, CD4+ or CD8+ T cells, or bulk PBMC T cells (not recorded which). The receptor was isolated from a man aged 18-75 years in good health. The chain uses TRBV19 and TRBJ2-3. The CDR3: CASSTSTTTDTQYF.